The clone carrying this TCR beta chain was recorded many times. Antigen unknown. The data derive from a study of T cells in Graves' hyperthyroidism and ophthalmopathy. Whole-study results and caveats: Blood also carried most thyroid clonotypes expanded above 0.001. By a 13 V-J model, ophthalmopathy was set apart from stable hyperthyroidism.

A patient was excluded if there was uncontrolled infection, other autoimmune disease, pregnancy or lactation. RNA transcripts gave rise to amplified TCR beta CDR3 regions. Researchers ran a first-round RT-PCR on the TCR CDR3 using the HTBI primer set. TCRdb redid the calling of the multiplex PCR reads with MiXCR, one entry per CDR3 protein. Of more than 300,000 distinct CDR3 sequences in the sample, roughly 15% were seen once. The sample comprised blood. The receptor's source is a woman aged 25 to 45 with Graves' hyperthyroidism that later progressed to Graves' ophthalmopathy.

This CDR3 reads CASSEATFIGSYEQYF. In DNA form, the CDR3 reads TGTGCCAGCAGTGAAGCGACTTTCATTGGCTCCTACGAGCAGTACTTC. The J gene is TRBJ2-7, the V gene TRBV2; D is unclear. Germline V gene lookup returns CDR1 SNHLY and CDR2 FYNNEI. V lost 0 bases and J 0 bases, leaving 12 bases between the germline ends. CDR3 length: 16 amino acids.